One sample yielded the 2 T cell receptor beta chains listed below, sequenced in a study of cytomegalovirus exposure and HLA in healthy donors. Amplification used 60 Vbeta primers and 13 Jbeta primers. Some clones are missing from TCRdb's copy, which holds only in-frame ones; the method was immunoSEQ multiplex PCR. This table holds 250,000 or so clones, about 80% found once. Sequenced material: PBMCs. The receptors were sampled from a woman between 55 and 75 years old in good health and CMV-seropositive.

This clone was seen more than once but under ten times. This rearrangement joins TRBV5-6 to TRBJ2-5; TRBD1 might be the D (5 bases). The J call is uncertain, as TRBJ2-7 better fits the DNA end. The V gene's germline CDR1 is SGHDT and CDR2 YYEEEE. This CDR3 contains 14 residues. Here the CDR3 reads CASSLGQGNYEQYF. CDR3 in DNA: TGTGCCAGCAGCTTGGGGCAGGGAAACTACGAGCAGTACTTC.

The V and J genes are TRBV5-1 and TRBJ1-2; the match to TRBD1 covers 7 bases. The CDR3 spans 15 residues. Germline V gene lookup returns CDR1 SGHRS and CDR2 YFSETQ. Trimming at V came to 1 base and at J to 8 bases, leaving 11 bases not matched to a gene. CDR3 in DNA: TGCGCCAGCAGCTTGACAGGGTCAACAGGGGAGGGCTACACCTTC. Its protein product is CASSLTGSTGEGYTF.